This T cell receptor beta chain was identified during a study of early stage breast cancer tumors. Overall study: Among around twelve ER+/PR+/HER2- tumors, eight were ductal, four lobular.

Points on this clone: Its antigen remains unknown.

CDR3 length: 14 residues. Germline V gene sequence: CDR1 LNHDA, CDR2 SQIVND (reference sequence). V was pared by 4 bases and J by 7 bases, with 7 bases of the junction left unmatched. Whole-study results and caveats: Compared with adjacent normal breast tissue, tumors showed around 2.7-fold greater T cell density and higher clonality. Most shared enriched TCRB sequences were commonly generated ones. Functional markers like CD4, CD8 and FOXP3 were missed in bulk sequencing.

Data came from immunoSEQ multiplex PCR; TCRdb stores just in-frame clones and leaves some out. The sample contains around 25,000 clones, around 70% of which appear only once. The chain is built from TRBV19 and TRBJ1-3, with TRBD1 identical over 7 bases. The clonotype was recovered from a person in their sixties or seventies with breast cancer. Sequencing used breast tumor tissue. CDR3 DNA: TGTGCCAGTAGTACTGGGACAGCAGGTAACACCATATATTTT. It yields the protein CASSTGTAGNTIYF. Combining the CDR3 with reference TRBV19 and TRBJ1-3 gives the whole variable domain DGGITQSPKYLFRKEGQNVTLSCEQNLNHDAMYWYRQDPGQGLRLIYYSQIVNDFQKGDIAEGYSVSREKKESFPLTVTSAQKNPTAFYLCASSTGTAGNTIYFGEGSWLTVV.